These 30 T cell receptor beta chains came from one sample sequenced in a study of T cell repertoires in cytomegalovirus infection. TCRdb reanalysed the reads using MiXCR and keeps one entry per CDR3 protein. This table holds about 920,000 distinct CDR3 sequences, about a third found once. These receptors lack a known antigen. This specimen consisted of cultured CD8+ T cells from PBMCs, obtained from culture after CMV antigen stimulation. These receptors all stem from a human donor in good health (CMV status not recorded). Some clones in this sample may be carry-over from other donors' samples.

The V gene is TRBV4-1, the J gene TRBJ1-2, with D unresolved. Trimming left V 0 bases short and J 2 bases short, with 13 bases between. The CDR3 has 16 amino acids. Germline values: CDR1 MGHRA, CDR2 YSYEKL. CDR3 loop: CASSQETQALNYGYTF. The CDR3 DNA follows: TGCGCCAGCAGCCAAGAAACTCAGGCCCTCAACTATGGCTACACCTTC.

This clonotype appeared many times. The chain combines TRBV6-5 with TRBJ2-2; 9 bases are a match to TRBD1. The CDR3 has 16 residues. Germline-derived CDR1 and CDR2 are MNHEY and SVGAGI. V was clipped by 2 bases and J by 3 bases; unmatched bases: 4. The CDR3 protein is CASSYLDRGYTGELFF. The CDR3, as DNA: TGTGCCAGCAGTTACCTGGACAGGGGATACACCGGGGAGCTGTTTTTT.

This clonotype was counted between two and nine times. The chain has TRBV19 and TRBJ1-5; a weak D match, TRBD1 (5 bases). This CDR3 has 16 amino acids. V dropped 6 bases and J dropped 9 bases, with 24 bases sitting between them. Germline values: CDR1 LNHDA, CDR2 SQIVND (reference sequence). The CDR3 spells CASRPRGQGEPMPQHF. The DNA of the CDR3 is TGTGCCAGTAGACCCCGAGGGCAGGGAGAACCAATGCCCCAGCATTTT.

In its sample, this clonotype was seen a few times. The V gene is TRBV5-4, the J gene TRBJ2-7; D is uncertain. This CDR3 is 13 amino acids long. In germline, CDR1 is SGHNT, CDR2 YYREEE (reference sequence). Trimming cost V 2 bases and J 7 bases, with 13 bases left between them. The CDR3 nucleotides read TGTGCCAGCAGCTTTGGAACTCTCGGGGAGCAGTACTTC. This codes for CASSFGTLGEQYF.

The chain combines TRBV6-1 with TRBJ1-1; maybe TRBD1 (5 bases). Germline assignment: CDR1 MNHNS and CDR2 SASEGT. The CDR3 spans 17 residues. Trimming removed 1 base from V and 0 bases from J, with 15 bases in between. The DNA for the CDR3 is TGTGCCAGCAGTGAAGGGGGGACGGATTACATGAACACTGAAGCTTTCTTT. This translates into CASSEGGTDYMNTEAFF.

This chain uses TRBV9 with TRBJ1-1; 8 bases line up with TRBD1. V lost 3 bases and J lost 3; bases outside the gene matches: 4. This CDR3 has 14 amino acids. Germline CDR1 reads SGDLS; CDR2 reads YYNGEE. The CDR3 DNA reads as TGTGCCAGCAGCGCGACAGGGGCGGACACTGAAGCTTTCTTT. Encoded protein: CASSATGADTEAFF.

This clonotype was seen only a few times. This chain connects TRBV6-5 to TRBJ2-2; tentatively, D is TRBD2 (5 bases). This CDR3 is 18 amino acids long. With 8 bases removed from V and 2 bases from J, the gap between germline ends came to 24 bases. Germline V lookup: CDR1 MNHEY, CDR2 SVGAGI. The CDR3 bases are TGTGCCAGCGGTACCCTTTTTCGGGGAAGGTTTAACACCGGGGAGCTGTTTTTT. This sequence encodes CASGTLFRGRFNTGELFF.

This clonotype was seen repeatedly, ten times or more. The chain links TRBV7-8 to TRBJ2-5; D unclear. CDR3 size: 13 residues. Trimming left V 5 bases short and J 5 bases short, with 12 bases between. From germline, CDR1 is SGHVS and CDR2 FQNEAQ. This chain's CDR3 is CASSHLRKETQYF. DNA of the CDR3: TGTGCCAGCAGCCACTTAAGGAAGGAGACCCAGTACTTC.

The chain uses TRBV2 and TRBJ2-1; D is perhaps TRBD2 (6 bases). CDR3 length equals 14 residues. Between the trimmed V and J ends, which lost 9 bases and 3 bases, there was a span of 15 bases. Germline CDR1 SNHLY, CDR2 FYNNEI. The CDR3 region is CARFGTGGYNEQFF. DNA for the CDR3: TGTGCCAGATTCGGGACTGGAGGCTACAATGAGCAGTTCTTC.

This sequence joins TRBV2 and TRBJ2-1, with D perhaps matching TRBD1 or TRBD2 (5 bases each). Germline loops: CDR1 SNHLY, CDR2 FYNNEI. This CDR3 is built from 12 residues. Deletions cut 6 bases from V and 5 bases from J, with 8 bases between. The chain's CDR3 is CASRGTDNEQFF. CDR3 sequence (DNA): TGTGCCAGCAGGGGGACCGACAATGAGCAGTTCTTC.

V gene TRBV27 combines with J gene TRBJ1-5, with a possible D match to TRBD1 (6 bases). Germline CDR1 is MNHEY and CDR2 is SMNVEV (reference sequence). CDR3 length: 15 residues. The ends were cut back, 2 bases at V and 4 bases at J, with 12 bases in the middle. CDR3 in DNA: TGTGCCAGCAGTTTAGTGGGACAACAAAATCAGCCCCAGCATTTT. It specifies CASSLVGQQNQPQHF.

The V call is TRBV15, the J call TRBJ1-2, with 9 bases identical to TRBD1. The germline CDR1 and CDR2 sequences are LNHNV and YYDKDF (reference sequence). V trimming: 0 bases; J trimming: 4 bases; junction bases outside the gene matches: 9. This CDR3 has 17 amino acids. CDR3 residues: CATSRDLGTGSRYGYTF. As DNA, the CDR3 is TGTGCCACCAGCAGAGATCTCGGGACAGGGTCCCGCTATGGCTACACCTTC.

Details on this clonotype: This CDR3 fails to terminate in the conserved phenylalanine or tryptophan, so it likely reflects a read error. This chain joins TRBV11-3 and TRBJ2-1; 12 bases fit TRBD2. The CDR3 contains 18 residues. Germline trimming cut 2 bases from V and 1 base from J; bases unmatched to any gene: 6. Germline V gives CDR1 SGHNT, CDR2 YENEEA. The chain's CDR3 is CASSLRSSGGGSYNEQFC. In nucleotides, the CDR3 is TGTGCCAGCAGCTTAAGGTCTAGCGGGGGGGGATCCTACAATGAGCAGTTCTGC.

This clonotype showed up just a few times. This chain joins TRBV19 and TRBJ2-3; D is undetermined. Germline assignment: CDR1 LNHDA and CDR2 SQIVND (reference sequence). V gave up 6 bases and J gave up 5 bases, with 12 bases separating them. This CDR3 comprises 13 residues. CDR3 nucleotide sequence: TGTGCCAGTAGGTACAGATCAATAGATACGCAGTATTTT. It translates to CASRYRSIDTQYF.

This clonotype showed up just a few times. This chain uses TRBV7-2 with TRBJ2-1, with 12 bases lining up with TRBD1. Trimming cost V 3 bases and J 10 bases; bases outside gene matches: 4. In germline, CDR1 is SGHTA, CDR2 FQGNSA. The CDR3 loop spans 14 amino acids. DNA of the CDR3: TGTGCCAGCAGCTTGGGGACAGGGGGCAAGGAGCAGTTCTTC. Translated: CASSLGTGGKEQFF.

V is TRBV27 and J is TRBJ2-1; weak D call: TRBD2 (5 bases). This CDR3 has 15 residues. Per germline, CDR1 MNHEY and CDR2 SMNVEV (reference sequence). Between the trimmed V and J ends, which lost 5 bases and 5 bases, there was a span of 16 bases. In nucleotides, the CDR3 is TGTGCCAGCAGTGACGGGATGGACGCAAACAATGAGCAGTTCTTC. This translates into CASSDGMDANNEQFF.

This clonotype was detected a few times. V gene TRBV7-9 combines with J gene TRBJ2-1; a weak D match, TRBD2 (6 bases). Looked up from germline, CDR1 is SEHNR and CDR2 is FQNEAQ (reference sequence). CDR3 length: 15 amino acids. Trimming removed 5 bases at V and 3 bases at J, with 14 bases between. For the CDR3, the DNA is TGTGCCAGCAGCCCCCAGACGGGGGTCTACAATGAGCAGTTCTTC. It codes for CASSPQTGVYNEQFF.

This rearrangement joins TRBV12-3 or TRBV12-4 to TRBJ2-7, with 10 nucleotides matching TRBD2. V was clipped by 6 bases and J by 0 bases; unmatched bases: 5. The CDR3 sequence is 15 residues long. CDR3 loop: CASSRSGGTSYEQYF. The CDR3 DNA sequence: TGTGCCAGCAGCCGTAGCGGGGGGACCTCCTACGAGCAGTACTTC.

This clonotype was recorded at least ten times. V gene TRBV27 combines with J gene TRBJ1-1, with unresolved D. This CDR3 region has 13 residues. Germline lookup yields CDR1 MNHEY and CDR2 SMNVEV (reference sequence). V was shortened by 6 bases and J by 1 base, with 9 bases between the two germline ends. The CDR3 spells CASSLGKNTEAFF. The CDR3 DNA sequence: TGTGCCAGCAGCTTAGGCAAGAACACTGAAGCTTTCTTT.

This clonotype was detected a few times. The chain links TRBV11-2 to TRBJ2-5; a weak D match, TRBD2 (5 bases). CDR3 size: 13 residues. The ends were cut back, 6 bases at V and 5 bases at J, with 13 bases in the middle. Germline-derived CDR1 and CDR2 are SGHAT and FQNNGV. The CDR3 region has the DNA TGTGCCAGCAGTGGACTCCTTGGGGAGACCCAGTACTTC. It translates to CASSGLLGETQYF.

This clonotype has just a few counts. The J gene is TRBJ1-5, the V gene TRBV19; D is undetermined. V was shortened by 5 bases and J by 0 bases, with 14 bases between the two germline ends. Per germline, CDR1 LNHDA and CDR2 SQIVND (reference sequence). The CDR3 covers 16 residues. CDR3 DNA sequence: TGTGCCAGTAGTTTATGGAGGACTTATAGCAATCAGCCCCAGCATTTT. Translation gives CASSLWRTYSNQPQHF.

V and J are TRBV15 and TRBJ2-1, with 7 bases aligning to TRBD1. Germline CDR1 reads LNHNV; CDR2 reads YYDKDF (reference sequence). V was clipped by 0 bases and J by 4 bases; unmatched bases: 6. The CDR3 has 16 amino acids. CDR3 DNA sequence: TGTGCCACCAGCAGAGATGAAGGGGGCAAGTACAATGAGCAGTTCTTC. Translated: CATSRDEGGKYNEQFF.

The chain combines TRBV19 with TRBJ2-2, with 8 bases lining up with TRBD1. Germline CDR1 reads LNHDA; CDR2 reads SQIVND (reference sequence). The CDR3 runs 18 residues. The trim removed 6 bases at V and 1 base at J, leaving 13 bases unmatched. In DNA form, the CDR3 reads TGTGCCAGTAGCCTCGGACAGGGTACGGCGGGGAACACCGGGGAGCTGTTTTTT. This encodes CASSLGQGTAGNTGELFF.

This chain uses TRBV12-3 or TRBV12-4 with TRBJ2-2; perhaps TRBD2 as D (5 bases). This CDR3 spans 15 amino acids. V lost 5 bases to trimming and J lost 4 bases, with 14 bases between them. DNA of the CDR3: TGTGCCAGCAGTATCCGGACTCCCGGCACCGGGGAGCTGTTTTTT. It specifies CASSIRTPGTGELFF.

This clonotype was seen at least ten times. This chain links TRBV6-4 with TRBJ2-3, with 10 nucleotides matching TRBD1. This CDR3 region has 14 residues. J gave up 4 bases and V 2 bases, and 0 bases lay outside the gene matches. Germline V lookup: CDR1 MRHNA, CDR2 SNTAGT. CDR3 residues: CASSDGQGADTQYF. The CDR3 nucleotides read TGTGCCAGCAGTGACGGACAGGGGGCAGATACGCAGTATTTT.

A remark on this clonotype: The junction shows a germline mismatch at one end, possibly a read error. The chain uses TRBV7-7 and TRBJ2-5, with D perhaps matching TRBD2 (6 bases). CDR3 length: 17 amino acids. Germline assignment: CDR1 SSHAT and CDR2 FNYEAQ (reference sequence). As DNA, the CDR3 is TGTGCTAGCAGCTTAGGACTAAACTTTAGGGCATTGGAGACCCAGTACTTC. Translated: CASSLGLNFRALETQYF.

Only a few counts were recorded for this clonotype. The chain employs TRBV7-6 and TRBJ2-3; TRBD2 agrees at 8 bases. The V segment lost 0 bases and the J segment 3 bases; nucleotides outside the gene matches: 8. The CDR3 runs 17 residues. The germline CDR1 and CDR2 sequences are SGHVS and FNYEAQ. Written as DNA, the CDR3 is TGTGCCAGCAGCTTAGCGGGAGCGGGGGATCGGACAGATACGCAGTATTTT. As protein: CASSLAGAGDRTDTQYF.

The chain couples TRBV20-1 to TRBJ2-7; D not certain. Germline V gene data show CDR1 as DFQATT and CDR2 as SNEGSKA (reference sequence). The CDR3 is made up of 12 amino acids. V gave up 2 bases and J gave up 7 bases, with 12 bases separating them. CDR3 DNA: TGCAGTGCTAGAAGGACCCTTTGGGAGCAGTACTTC. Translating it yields CSARRTLWEQYF.

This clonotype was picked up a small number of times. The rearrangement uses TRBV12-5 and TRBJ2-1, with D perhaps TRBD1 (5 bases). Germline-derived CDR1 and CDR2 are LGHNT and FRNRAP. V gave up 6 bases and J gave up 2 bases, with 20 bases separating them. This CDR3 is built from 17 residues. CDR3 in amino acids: CASGYLRERPAYNEQFF. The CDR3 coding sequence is TGTGCTAGTGGCTATCTCAGGGAACGACCCGCCTACAATGAGCAGTTCTTC. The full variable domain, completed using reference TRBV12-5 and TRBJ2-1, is DARVTQTPRHKVTEMGQEVTMRCQPILGHNTVFWYRQTMMQGLELLAYFRNRAPLDDSGMPKDRFSAEMPDATLATLKIQPSEPRDSAVYFCASGYLRERPAYNEQFFGPGTRLTVL.

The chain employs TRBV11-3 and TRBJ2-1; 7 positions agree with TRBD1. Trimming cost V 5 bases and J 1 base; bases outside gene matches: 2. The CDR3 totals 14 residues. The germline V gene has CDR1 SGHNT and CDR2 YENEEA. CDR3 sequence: CASSPGQSYNEQFF. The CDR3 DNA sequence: TGTGCCAGCAGCCCGGGACAGTCCTACAATGAGCAGTTCTTC.